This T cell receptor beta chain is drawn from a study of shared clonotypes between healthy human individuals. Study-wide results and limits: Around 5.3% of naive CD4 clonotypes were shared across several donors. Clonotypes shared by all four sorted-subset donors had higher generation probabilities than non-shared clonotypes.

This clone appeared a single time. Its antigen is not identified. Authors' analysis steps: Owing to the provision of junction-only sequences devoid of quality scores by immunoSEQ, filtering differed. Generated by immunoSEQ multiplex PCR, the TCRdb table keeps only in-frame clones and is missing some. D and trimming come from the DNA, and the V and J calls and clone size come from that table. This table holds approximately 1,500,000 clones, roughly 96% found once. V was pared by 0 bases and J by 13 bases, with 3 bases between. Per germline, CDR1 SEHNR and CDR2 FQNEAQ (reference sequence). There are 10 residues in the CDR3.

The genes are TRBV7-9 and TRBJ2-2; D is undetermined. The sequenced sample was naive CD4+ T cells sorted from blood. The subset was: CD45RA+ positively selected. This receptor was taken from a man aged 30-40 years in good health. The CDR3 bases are TGTGCCAGCAGCTTAGCGGGGCTGTTTTTT. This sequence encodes CASSLAGLFF.